The clone carrying this T cell receptor beta chain is medium-sized by frequency. Its antigen is not identified. Germline V gene data show CDR1 as MNHEY and CDR2 as SMNVEV (reference sequence). CDR3 length: 14 amino acids. These data come from a study of CXCR3-negative and CXCR3-positive naive CD8 T cells. Whole-study findings and limits: The study found CXCR3 expression partially decreased after cryopreservation and ran most assays on fresh PBMCs.

The authors prepared UMI-labeled TRB cDNA libraries by 5' RACE. TCRdb re-called the 5' RACE reads and catalogs CDR3 proteins one per entry, DNA excluded. This repertoire includes around 3,300 distinct CDR3 sequences. The receptor was isolated from a human donor in good health. Some clones in this sample may be carry-over from other donors' samples. This chain uses TRBV27 with TRBJ1-5; TCRdb reports TRBD1, a call that lacks DNA to check it against. Material: naive CXCR3- CD8+ T cells from blood. Subset denoted: CD45RO-CCR7+CD27+CD95- naive CD8+ T cells lacking CXCR3 (TNR3-). The CDR3 spells CASSFQQGAQPQHF.